Below, 19 T cell receptor beta chains from the same sample are listed, as sequenced in a study of cytomegalovirus exposure and HLA in healthy donors. 60 Vbeta and 13 Jbeta primers were used in PCR. The protocol was immunoSEQ multiplex PCR, while the TCRdb copy is restricted to in-frame clones and leaves out a portion. In the table there are around 150,000 clones, around 82% of which are singletons. The specimen sequenced was PBMCs. Every receptor here comes from a man aged 50 to 59 in good health and CMV-seropositive.

The chain combines TRBV7-2 with TRBJ2-3; 7 bases line up with TRBD2. The CDR3 extends over 17 amino acids. V gave up 4 bases and J gave up 6 bases; unmatched junction bases: 16. Germline loops: CDR1 SGHTA, CDR2 FQGNSA. In DNA form, the CDR3 reads TGTGCCAGCAGCTCCCGGGGGGAAGGGAAAATACTCGATACGCAGTATTTT. This codes for CASSSRGEGKILDTQYF.

The J gene is TRBJ2-7, the V gene TRBV6-1; D may be TRBD1 (6 bases). V was trimmed by 6 bases and J by 2 bases, leaving 14 bases between them. Germline V lookup: CDR1 MNHNS, CDR2 SASEGT. This CDR3 region has 14 residues. Written as DNA, the CDR3 is TGTGCCAGCAGGACTACAGGGAGACCCTACGAGCAGTACTTC. Its protein is CASRTTGRPYEQYF.

The CDR3: CASSSWTSGREKPGELFF. Written as DNA, the CDR3 is TGCGCCAGCAGCTCCTGGACTAGCGGGAGAGAAAAGCCCGGGGAGCTGTTTTTT. The chain has TRBV5-1 and TRBJ2-2; 13 bases fit TRBD2. Germline-derived CDR1 and CDR2 are SGHRS and YFSETQ. The ends lost 3 bases at V and 6 bases at J; junction bases unmatched: 11. The CDR3 is made up of 18 amino acids.

The CDR3 loop reads CASSLLPTGEQYF. CDR3 sequence (DNA): TGTGCCAGCAGCTTACTTCCGACGGGAGAGCAGTACTTC. The chain employs TRBV7-9 and TRBJ2-7; TRBD2 is a possible D gene (5 bases). Trimming removed 2 bases from V and 7 bases from J, with 12 bases in between. The CDR3 is 13 residues long. Germline V lookup: CDR1 SEHNR, CDR2 FQNEAQ (reference sequence).

The chain employs TRBV7-3 and TRBJ2-2; TRBD2 aligns across 8 bases. V lost 4 bases, J lost 4 bases, and 8 bases stayed unmatched. CDR1 and CDR2 from the germline V gene are SGHTA and FQGTGA. This CDR3 region has 16 residues. Written as DNA, the CDR3 is TGTGCCAGCAGCTACTCGGGGCTAGCGGGCACCGGGGAGCTGTTTTTT. This codes for CASSYSGLAGTGELFF.

This clone appeared a single time. The rearrangement joins TRBV9 to TRBJ1-3; 11 positions agree with TRBD1. Germline CDR1 SGDLS, CDR2 YYNGEE. V gave up 4 bases and J gave up 4 bases; unmatched junction bases: 7. The CDR3 sequence is 16 residues long. The CDR3 loop is CASSPGQGARGNTIYF. The CDR3 region has the DNA TGTGCCAGCAGCCCTGGACAGGGGGCGCGAGGAAACACCATATATTTT.

There are a few counts of this clone. The V call is TRBV6-6, the J call TRBJ1-1; 10 nucleotides agree with TRBD1. Germline values: CDR1 MNHNY, CDR2 SVGAGI (reference sequence). The CDR3 length is 14 residues. V dropped 4 bases and J dropped 6; count of bases not matched to a gene: 5. CDR3 sequence reads: CASSSGQGKAEAFF. The CDR3 coding sequence is TGTGCCAGCAGTTCGGGACAGGGGAAAGCTGAAGCTTTCTTT.

This clone was seen more than once but under ten times. The V and J genes are TRBV6-1 and TRBJ2-3; D is unclear. V gave up 5 bases and J gave up 11 bases, with 14 bases separating them. The V gene's germline CDR1 is MNHNS and CDR2 SASEGT. The CDR3 sequence is 12 residues long. As DNA, the CDR3 is TGTGCCAGCAGTCTCTCCTCAGATCTGCAGTATTTT. It is translated as CASSLSSDLQYF.

This clone has just one count. The chain has TRBV18 and TRBJ2-1, with 7 bases that match TRBD2. The CDR3 consists of 16 residues. After removal of 2 bases from V and 7 bases from J, the junction contained 11 bases not matched to a gene. The germline CDR1 and CDR2 sequences are KGHSH and LQKENI. The CDR3 is CASSPFGGGEVNEQFF. In nucleotides, the CDR3 is TGTGCCAGCTCACCATTTGGCGGGGGAGAGGTAAATGAGCAGTTCTTC.

The V call is TRBV19, the J call TRBJ1-1; 7 bases align to TRBD1. Per the germline V gene, CDR1 is LNHDA and CDR2 is SQIVND (reference sequence). With V trimmed by 2 bases and J by 5 bases, 5 bases remained unmatched. The CDR3 runs 14 residues. In nucleotides, the CDR3 is TGTGCCAGTAGTATAAGGGGGCCGGGGACTGAAGCTTTCTTT. Its translation: CASSIRGPGTEAFF. The whole variable domain, remainder taken from reference TRBV19 and TRBJ1-1, is DGGITQSPKYLFRKEGQNVTLSCEQNLNHDAMYWYRQDPGQGLRLIYYSQIVNDFQKGDIAEGYSVSREKKESFPLTVTSAQKNPTAFYLCASSIRGPGTEAFFGQGTRLTVV.

This chain's CDR3 is CASSLHRGFSYNEQFF. For the CDR3, the DNA is TGTGCCAGCAGCTTACACAGGGGGTTCTCCTACAATGAGCAGTTCTTC. The chain couples TRBV7-9 to TRBJ2-1, with 8 bases aligning to TRBD1. The V gene end was trimmed by 2 bases and the J gene end by 0 bases; junction bases not matched to a gene: 3. Germline CDR1 SEHNR, CDR2 FQNEAQ (reference sequence). This CDR3 is built from 16 residues.

This clone appeared a single time. The chain carries TRBV9 and TRBJ2-2; TRBD2 aligns across 10 bases. Germline V gives CDR1 SGDLS, CDR2 YYNGEE. V lost 4 bases, J lost 7 bases, and 7 bases stayed unmatched. This CDR3 region has 15 residues. The CDR3: CASSPLAGAVGELFF. In DNA, the CDR3 is TGTGCCAGCAGCCCGCTAGCGGGAGCCGTCGGGGAGCTGTTTTTT.

V gene TRBV5-1 combines with J gene TRBJ2-5; TRBD2 is a possible D gene (5 bases). The tail of the sequence fits TRBJ2-7 better, so the J call may be wrong. Looked up from germline, CDR1 is SGHRS and CDR2 is YFSETQ. The length of the CDR3 is 14 residues. CDR3 amino acids: CASSFVTNSYEQYF. In DNA, the CDR3 is TGCGCCAGCAGCTTCGTGACTAACTCCTACGAGCAGTACTTC.

The CDR3 nucleotides read TGTGCCAGCGGGGAGGGACCCTACGAGCAGTACTTC. It specifies CASGEGPYEQYF. This rearrangement joins TRBV7-9 to TRBJ2-5; 7 nucleotides agree with TRBD2. Near its end, the DNA agrees better with TRBJ2-7, so the J call may be wrong. The germline V gene encodes CDR1 SEHNR and CDR2 FQNEAQ (reference sequence). The CDR3 totals 12 residues.

This chain uses TRBV4-3 with TRBJ1-1; unclear D gene. The CDR3 is 14 residues long. Trimming cost V 1 base and J 2 bases, with 8 bases left between them. Germline values: CDR1 LGHNA, CDR2 YSLEER. In nucleotides, the CDR3 is TGCGCCAGCAGCCAAGTACAGACAAACACTGAAGCTTTCTTT. Translated, it gives CASSQVQTNTEAFF.

The V and J genes are TRBV6-5 and TRBJ1-5; possibly TRBD1 for D (5 bases). The V gene's germline CDR1 is MNHEY and CDR2 SVGAGI. The V end was cut by 0 bases, the J end by 3 bases, with 9 bases between. This CDR3 contains 15 residues. In nucleotides, the CDR3 is TGTGCCAGCAGTTACTCGTCAGGGTTCAATCAGCCCCAGCATTTT. It is translated as CASSYSSGFNQPQHF.

The table lists this clone with a few counts. The V call is TRBV7-2, the J call TRBJ1-2; no firm D call. In germline, CDR1 is SGHTA, CDR2 FQGNSA. The CDR3 length is 15 residues. Trimming stripped 7 bases from V and 0 bases from J, with 15 bases between. The CDR3 bases are TGTGCCAGCACCTCGACACCGCCTGCTAACTATGGCTACACCTTC. It specifies CASTSTPPANYGYTF.

The chain uses TRBV7-2 and TRBJ2-3, with 10 nucleotides matching TRBD2. V was pared by 6 bases and J by 2 bases, with 11 bases of the junction left unmatched. The CDR3 totals 17 residues. Per germline, CDR1 SGHTA and CDR2 FQGNSA. The CDR3 here is CASRPGRTSGYTDTQYF. Written as DNA, the CDR3 is TGTGCCAGCAGACCGGGAAGGACTAGCGGATACACAGATACGCAGTATTTT.

This sequence joins TRBV4-2 and TRBJ2-1; 14 nucleotides agree with TRBD2. J lost 4 bases, V lost 3 bases, and 5 bases had no gene match. The CDR3 loop spans 17 amino acids. Germline-derived CDR1 and CDR2 are LGHNA and YNFKEQ. For the CDR3, the DNA is TGTGCCAGCAGCCAGGGACTAGCGGGAGCCATGTACAATGAGCAGTTCTTC. Translated, it gives CASSQGLAGAMYNEQFF.